Presented here are 31 T cell receptor beta chains from one specimen sequenced in a study of T cells after yellow fever vaccination. Using its own MiXCR run on the 5' RACE reads, TCRdb lists one record per CDR3 protein. The profile shows 300,000 to 400,000 distinct CDR3 sequences, about 9.5% of them singletons. Sequenced material: PBMCs, taken on the day of the first yellow fever vaccination. The receptors originated from a man aged 18 to 29 who received the YFV17D yellow fever vaccine.

The V and J genes are TRBV7-9 and TRBJ1-1; the D gene is possibly TRBD1 (5 bases). CDR3 length equals 12 residues. V gave up 2 bases and J gave up 6 bases, with 7 bases separating them. From germline, CDR1 is SEHNR and CDR2 FQNEAQ (reference sequence). Here the CDR3 DNA reads TGTGCCAGCAGCTTACAGGGATCTGAAGCTTTCTTT. This gives the protein CASSLQGSEAFF.

The table lists this clonotype with a few counts. V gene TRBV11-2 combines with J gene TRBJ1-1; possible D gene TRBD1, 6 bases. With 2 bases removed from V and 8 bases from J, the gap between germline ends came to 18 bases. Germline loops: CDR1 SGHAT, CDR2 FQNNGV. The CDR3 totals 15 residues. CDR3 in DNA: TGTGCCAGCAGCTTACTCAAGGGCAGGGGACTAGAAGCTTTCTTT. Protein: CASSLLKGRGLEAFF.

This clonotype was counted a single time. V usage is TRBV6-2 or TRBV6-3 and J usage is TRBJ2-4; TRBD2 matches 8 bases. Germline assignment: CDR1 MNHEY and CDR2 SVGEGT. This CDR3 is built from 17 residues. V lost 6 bases and J lost 0; bases outside the gene matches: 10. CDR3 protein: CASRRLAGSLAKNIQYF. The CDR3 DNA reads as TGTGCCAGCAGAAGATTAGCGGGGAGCTTAGCCAAAAACATTCAGTACTTC.

This clonotype was recorded a few times. The V and J genes are TRBV9 and TRBJ2-7; 13 nucleotides line up with TRBD2. Trimming at V came to 4 bases and at J to 6 bases, leaving 4 bases not matched to a gene. Germline CDR1 SGDLS, CDR2 YYNGEE. The CDR3 totals 14 residues. CDR3 DNA sequence: TGTGCCAGCAGCCCCCGACTAGCGGGGGGCGAGCAGTACTTC. As protein: CASSPRLAGGEQYF.

This clonotype was counted only a few times. CDR3 sequence reads: CASSLAPTVSYEQYF. Written as DNA, the CDR3 is TGTGCCAGCAGCTTAGCGCCTACAGTCTCCTACGAGCAGTACTTC. The chain is built from TRBV7-9 and TRBJ2-7; D ambiguous. V lost 0 bases, J lost 0 bases, and 9 bases lay in between. In germline, CDR1 is SEHNR, CDR2 FQNEAQ (reference sequence). The CDR3 is 15 residues long.

This clonotype was recorded at least ten times. The chain combines TRBV5-6 with TRBJ2-7, with TRBD1 identical over 8 bases. The CDR3 is 15 residues long. Germline V gives CDR1 SGHDT, CDR2 YYEEEE. V gave up 3 bases and J gave up 3 bases; unmatched junction bases: 8. Here the CDR3 reads CASSSGQGNFYEQYV. Here the CDR3 DNA reads TGTGCCAGCAGCTCAGGACAGGGTAACTTCTACGAGCAGTACGTC.

This clonotype was counted many times. This chain uses TRBV2 with TRBJ1-2; no firm D call. Trimming shortened V by 1 base and J by 7 bases, and 16 bases separated the two germline ends. Per germline, CDR1 SNHLY and CDR2 FYNNEI. The CDR3 is 15 residues long. This chain's CDR3 is CASSEDAAAWFGYTF. DNA of the CDR3: TGTGCCAGCAGTGAAGACGCGGCAGCTTGGTTTGGCTACACCTTC.

This clonotype was observed a handful of times. V usage is TRBV11-1 and J usage is TRBJ2-2; D gene uncertain. The CDR3 consists of 18 residues. The germline gives CDR1 SGHAT, CDR2 FQDESV (reference sequence). The V gene lost 0 bases and the J gene lost 0 bases, with 14 bases spanning the gap. In DNA, the CDR3 is TGTGCCAGCAGCTTAGCGGGGAAGCGCGTACCGAACACCGGGGAGCTGTTTTTT. It is translated as CASSLAGKRVPNTGELFF.

The chain uses TRBV27 and TRBJ2-3; 7 nucleotides agree with TRBD2. The J segment lost 5 bases and the V segment lost 5 bases, leaving 7 bases of the junction unmatched. Germline V gives CDR1 MNHEY, CDR2 SMNVEV (reference sequence). CDR3 length: 14 residues. DNA of the CDR3: TGTGCCAGCAGTCCCACAATAGCGGGAGATACGCAGTATTTT. Its protein product is CASSPTIAGDTQYF.

The chain couples TRBV7-9 to TRBJ1-1; D gene uncertain. Per the germline V gene, CDR1 is SEHNR and CDR2 is FQNEAQ (reference sequence). V lost 5 bases, J lost 0 bases, and 10 bases lay in between. The CDR3 spans 14 residues. DNA of the CDR3: TGTGCCAGCAGCCCCAACATACTGAACACTGAAGCTTTCTTT. This gives the protein CASSPNILNTEAFF.

This clonotype was seen repeatedly, ten times or more. The chain is built from TRBV2 and TRBJ2-2; 8 nucleotides line up with TRBD1. The CDR3 runs 14 residues. Germline CDR1 and CDR2: SNHLY and FYNNEI. Trimming took 6 bases from V and 7 from J; bases not matched to a gene: 7. The CDR3 sequence: CASRNRGYGGELFF. In nucleotides, the CDR3 is TGTGCCAGCAGAAACAGGGGGTACGGCGGGGAGCTGTTTTTT.

This clonotype occurred a few times. This chain links TRBV6-1 with TRBJ2-5, with 14 bases identical to TRBD2. The CDR3 extends over 16 amino acids. J gave up 7 bases and V 5 bases, and 9 bases lay outside the gene matches. CDR1 and CDR2 from the germline V gene are MNHNS and SASEGT. The CDR3 bases are TGTGCCAGCAGTCGCGGACTAGCGGGGGGCTCGGGGACCCAGTACTTC. This codes for CASSRGLAGGSGTQYF.

In its sample, this clonotype was seen many times. The CDR3 DNA sequence: TGTGCCAGCAGTGAAGGGATGAACACTGAAGCTTTCTTT. Translation: CASSEGMNTEAFF. The rearrangement links TRBV2 to TRBJ1-1; the D is unclear. This CDR3 is built from 13 residues. In germline, CDR1 is SNHLY, CDR2 FYNNEI. V lost 1 base and J lost 0, with 3 bases in between.

This clonotype was detected only a few times. The chain combines TRBV4-3 with TRBJ2-1; TRBD2 agrees at 11 bases. Germline V lookup: CDR1 LGHNA, CDR2 YSLEER. The CDR3 runs to 16 residues. Trimming removed 3 bases from V and 5 bases from J; junction bases left unmatched: 6. The CDR3 protein is CASSHLGLAGHNEQFF. For the CDR3, the DNA is TGCGCCAGCAGCCACCTCGGACTAGCGGGCCACAATGAGCAGTTCTTC.

In its sample, this clonotype was seen a few times. The CDR3 nucleotides read TGTGCCAGCAGCTCGAACGGGGGTTCCGCCTCCGATGAGCAGTTCTTC. As protein: CASSSNGGSASDEQFF. The chain combines TRBV11-2 with TRBJ2-1; D is possibly TRBD2 (6 bases). CDR1 is SGHAT and CDR2 is FQNNGV in the germline V gene. V lost 4 bases, J lost 8 bases, and 21 bases lay in between. This CDR3 contains 16 residues.

The rearrangement joins TRBV5-1 to TRBJ2-7; TRBD1 agrees at 7 bases. The V and J ends lost 4 bases and 4 bases, in that order; junction bases with no gene match: 11. In germline, CDR1 is SGHRS, CDR2 YFSETQ. This CDR3 is 15 amino acids long. CDR3 protein: CASSRVDRAEYEQYF. The CDR3 DNA sequence: TGCGCCAGCAGCCGAGTAGACAGGGCGGAGTACGAGCAGTACTTC.

As for this clonotype: This may be a read error, as it is one base from a much larger clone. This chain links TRBV7-2 with TRBJ1-2; tentatively, D is TRBD1 (6 bases). This CDR3 has 17 residues. From germline, CDR1 is SGHTA and CDR2 FQGNSA. Trimming took off 4 bases at V and 8 bases at J, with 26 bases between the two ends. CDR3 protein: CASSYRTARNGVAGYTF. Written as DNA, the CDR3 is TGTGCCAGCAGCTATCGGACAGCCCGCAACGGGGTAGCCGGCTACACCTTC.

This clonotype was observed a few times. The chain employs TRBV13 and TRBJ1-2; no definite D call. V dropped 2 bases and J dropped 2 bases, with 9 bases sitting between them. The CDR3 is 14 amino acids. The germline V gene encodes CDR1 PRHDT and CDR2 FYEKMQ (reference sequence). The CDR3 loop is CASSLSLENYGYTF. The CDR3 bases are TGTGCCAGCAGCTTATCCCTGGAGAACTATGGCTACACCTTC.

CDR3 DNA sequence: TGCAGTGCTAGAGATCCATTGGGGGTAGAGACCCAGTACTTC. As protein: CSARDPLGVETQYF. V gene TRBV20-1 combines with J gene TRBJ2-5; D is tentatively TRBD1 or TRBD2 (5 bases each). The CDR3 is made up of 14 amino acids. Trimming stripped 0 bases from V and 4 bases from J, with 12 bases between. From germline, CDR1 is DFQATT and CDR2 SNEGSKA (reference sequence).

V usage is TRBV7-9 and J usage is TRBJ1-6; TRBD1 matches 8 bases. Germline V gene lookup returns CDR1 SEHNR and CDR2 FQNEAQ (reference sequence). Trimming at V came to 5 bases and at J to 6 bases, leaving 9 bases not matched to a gene. The CDR3 contains 16 residues. The chain's CDR3 is CASSGPGGASNSPLHF. The CDR3 DNA reads TGTGCCAGCAGCGGGCCAGGGGGCGCGTCTAATTCACCCCTCCACTTT.

The V and J genes are TRBV12-3 or TRBV12-4 and TRBJ2-3; TRBD2 agrees at 16 bases. CDR3 length: 20 residues. Trimming at V came to 4 bases and at J to 0 bases, leaving 10 bases not matched to a gene. The CDR3 reads CASSSNSGTSGGASTDTQYF. The CDR3 nucleotides are TGTGCCAGCAGTTCAAACTCTGGGACTAGCGGGGGGGCTAGCACAGATACGCAGTATTTT.

In this sample, this clonotype turned up a few times. The V call is TRBV2, the J call TRBJ2-2; TRBD2 agrees at 9 bases. In germline, CDR1 is SNHLY, CDR2 FYNNEI. The V gene end was trimmed by 7 bases and the J gene end by 2 bases; junction bases not matched to a gene: 5. The CDR3 length is 15 residues. DNA of the CDR3: TGTGCCAGCACCTTGACTAGCGGAAACACCGGGGAGCTGTTTTTT. It is translated as CASTLTSGNTGELFF.

The gene calls are TRBV20-1 and TRBJ2-3; TRBD2 matches 7 bases. Germline trimming cut 6 bases from V and 5 bases from J; bases unmatched to any gene: 11. CDR3 length equals 14 residues. Per the germline V gene, CDR1 is DFQATT and CDR2 is SNEGSKA (reference sequence). CDR3 nucleotide sequence: TGCAGTGCCCCTCTGGGGGGGGTTCAAGATACGCAGTATTTT. Protein: CSAPLGGVQDTQYF.

A few counts support this clonotype. The rearrangement uses TRBV2 and TRBJ2-3; 11 bases are a match to TRBD2. CDR1 SNHLY and CDR2 FYNNEI come from the germline V gene. V dropped 6 bases and J dropped 2; count of bases not matched to a gene: 4. The CDR3 is 15 amino acids. The CDR3 reads CASRTTSGVTDTQYF. CDR3 nucleotides: TGTGCCAGCAGGACGACTAGCGGGGTCACAGATACGCAGTATTTT.

This clonotype showed up many times. The V gene is TRBV18, the J gene TRBJ2-3; D gene uncertain. The CDR3 sequence is 12 residues long. The germline CDR1 and CDR2 sequences are KGHSH and LQKENI. Deletions cut 9 bases from V and 6 bases from J, with 13 bases between. CDR3 sequence (DNA): TGTGCCAGTAGCCCGACAAGGGATACGCAGTATTTT. This translates into CASSPTRDTQYF.

This clonotype was seen only a few times. This chain connects TRBV7-6 to TRBJ2-1; 13 nucleotides align to TRBD2. CDR1 and CDR2 (germline): SGHVS, FNYEAQ. CDR3 length: 17 residues. V trimming: 5 bases; J trimming: 5 bases; junction bases outside the gene matches: 9. This CDR3 is CASSEPGLAGAHNEQFF. CDR3 DNA sequence: TGTGCCAGCAGCGAACCAGGACTAGCGGGGGCGCACAATGAGCAGTTCTTC. Full variable domain (outside the CDR3, taken from reference TRBV7-6 and TRBJ2-1): GAGVSQSPRYKVTKRGQDVALRCDPISGHVSLYWYRQALGQGPEFLTYFNYEAQQDKSGLPNDRFSAERPEGSISTLTIQRTEQRDSAMYRCASSEPGLAGAHNEQFFGPGTRLTVL.

The table lists this clonotype with a few counts. This chain uses TRBV19 with TRBJ2-7, with unresolved D. Germline V lookup: CDR1 LNHDA, CDR2 SQIVND (reference sequence). CDR3 length: 8 amino acids. The DNA of the CDR3 is TGTGCGACCTACGAGCAGTACGTC. The encoded protein is CATYEQYV.

This clonotype showed up just a few times. The J gene is TRBJ2-5, the V gene TRBV7-8, with D perhaps TRBD1 (6 bases). Germline loops: CDR1 SGHVS, CDR2 FQNEAQ. This CDR3 spans 14 amino acids. V lost 4 bases to trimming and J lost 5 bases, with 14 bases between them. In nucleotides, the CDR3 is TGTGCCAGCAGCTGGGACACGGCTAAGGAGACCCAGTACTTC. Its translation: CASSWDTAKETQYF.

The chain links TRBV11-2 to TRBJ1-2; no clear D gene. The CDR3 loop spans 15 amino acids. Trimming left V 1 base short and J 1 base short, with 10 bases between. Germline loops: CDR1 SGHAT, CDR2 FQNNGV. This CDR3 is CASSLAGSFNYGYTF. In nucleotides, the CDR3 is TGTGCCAGCAGCTTAGCGGGGTCCTTTAACTATGGCTACACCTTC.

The J gene is TRBJ2-6, the V gene TRBV30; possible D gene TRBD2, 6 bases. This CDR3 comprises 18 residues. In germline, CDR1 is GTSNPN, CDR2 SVGIG (reference sequence). The ends were cut back, 2 bases at V and 4 bases at J, with 21 bases in the middle. The CDR3 DNA sequence: TGTGCCTGGAGTACACGCAGCGGGCTCCACTCGGGGGCCAACGTCCTGACTTTC. It translates to CAWSTRSGLHSGANVLTF.

This clonotype turned up a few times. The V and J genes are TRBV4-3 and TRBJ1-3; D unclear. This CDR3 is 16 amino acids long. CDR1 is LGHNA and CDR2 is YSLEER in the germline V gene. V lost 0 bases, J lost 0 bases, and 9 bases lay in between. The CDR3, as DNA: TGCGCCAGCAGCCAAGATTCCGGGCCCTCTGGAAACACCATATATTTT. Its translation is CASSQDSGPSGNTIYF.